This T cell receptor (beta chain) was sequenced for a study of T cell changes during pregnancy in multiple sclerosis (dated by TCRdb to between 2018 and 2021). Some background on the complete study: In women with multiple sclerosis, the researchers looked at how the T cell repertoire shifted as pregnancy progressed.

Trimming accounts for 2 bases at V and 5 bases at J, while the number of junction bases matched to no gene is 3. The CDR3 goes from the cysteine to the phenylalanine over 14 residues. Just CDR3 DNA is preserved here, 42 bases in frame from base 1. The germline V gene (reference sequence) specifies SEHNR as CDR1 and FQNEAQ as CDR2. A remark on this clone: Its antigen specificity is not known. Base qualities are missing; no much larger clone stands one base away.

Library preparation was by the immunoSEQ multiplex PCR assay. Held by TCRdb, this immuneACCESS table contains in-frame sequences only and omits some clones. Under half of the omission traces to an unresolved V gene where checked; the cause of the rest is unknown. This sample is represented by about 38,000 clones; 85% to 95% of them were singletons. The ten top clones hold 0.39% of the sample. This chain is built from TRBV7-9 and TRBJ1-5, with 7 junctional bases fitting TRBD1. This TCR derives from a female donor with multiple sclerosis, enrolled in a pregnancy study. This material consisted of CD4+ T cells from peripheral blood mononuclear cells, taken in the second trimester of pregnancy. The CDR3 protein sequence reads: CASSLLGGDQPQHF. The DNA sequence follows: TGTGCCAGCAGCTTATTAGGGGGCGATCAGCCCCAGCATTTT.